Detailed here is one T cell receptor beta chain. Its cognate antigen is unknown. This entry is derived from a study of PD-1 blockade in classical Hodgkin lymphoma. The CDR3 extends over 11 amino acids. Germline loops: CDR1 DFQATT, CDR2 SNEGSKA (reference sequence). Trimming removed 5 bases from V and 7 bases from J, with 11 bases in between. Produced via immunoSEQ multiplex PCR; TCRdb's table is partial and in-frame only. The sample yields about 24,000 clones, about 90% seen once. Documented time point: newly diagnosed, previously untreated cHL patient sample. Thawed PBMCs yielded CD4+ T cells through magnetic negative selection. General study findings and limits: Possibly reflecting disease activity or prior therapy, repertoire differences have causes that remain undefined.

The chain is built from TRBV20-1 and TRBJ2-5; D not certain. The TCR originated in a human donor with classical Hodgkin lymphoma. Sequences were obtained from CD4+ T cells from blood. CDR3 amino acids: CSAHTRRTQYF. The CDR3 DNA is TGCAGTGCTCACACCCGGAGGACCCAGTACTTC.